This T cell receptor (beta chain) appears in the sequencing data of a study of T cell repertoires in cytomegalovirus infection. Study context: Based on public TCR beta signatures, there were indications of CMV infection and of a matching HLA type.

In TCRdb, the reads were re-called with MiXCR into one record per CDR3 protein. The profile shows some 390,000 distinct CDR3 sequences, less than 20% of them singletons. The TCR comes from a human donor in good health (CMV status not recorded). Some clones in this sample may be carry-over from other donors' samples. Sequenced sample: PBMCs.

CDR3 sequence reads: CASSQSGAVRGYTF. CDR3 nucleotide sequence: TGTGCCAGCAGCCAATCAGGAGCAGTTCGCGGCTACACCTTC. The rearrangement uses TRBV4-2 and TRBJ1-2; D not certain. Trimming removed 2 bases from V and 8 bases from J, with 15 bases in between. Per germline, CDR1 LGHNA and CDR2 YNFKEQ. The length of the CDR3 is 14 residues.